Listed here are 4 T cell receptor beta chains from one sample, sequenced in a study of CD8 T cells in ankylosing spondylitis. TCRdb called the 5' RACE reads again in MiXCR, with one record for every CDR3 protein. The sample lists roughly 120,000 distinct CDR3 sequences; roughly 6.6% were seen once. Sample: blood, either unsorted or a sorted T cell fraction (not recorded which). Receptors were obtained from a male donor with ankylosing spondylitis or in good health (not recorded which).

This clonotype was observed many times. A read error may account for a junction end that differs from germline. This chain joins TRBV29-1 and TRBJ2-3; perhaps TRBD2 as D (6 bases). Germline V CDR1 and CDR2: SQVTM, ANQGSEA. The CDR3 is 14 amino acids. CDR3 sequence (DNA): TGCAGCGTTCAAGAGCGGGCACCCACAGATACGCAGTATTTT. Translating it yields CSVQERAPTDTQYF.

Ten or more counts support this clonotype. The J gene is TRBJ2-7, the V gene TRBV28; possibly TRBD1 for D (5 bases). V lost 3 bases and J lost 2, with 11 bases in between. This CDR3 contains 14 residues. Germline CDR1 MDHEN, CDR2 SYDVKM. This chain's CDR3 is CASSLVQAPYEQYF. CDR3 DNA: TGTGCCAGCAGTTTGGTACAGGCCCCCTACGAGCAGTACTTC.

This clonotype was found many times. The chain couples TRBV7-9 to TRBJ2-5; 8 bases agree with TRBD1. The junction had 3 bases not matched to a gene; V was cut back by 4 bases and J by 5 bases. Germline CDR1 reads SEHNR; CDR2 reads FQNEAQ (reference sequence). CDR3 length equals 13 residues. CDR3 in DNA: TGTGCCAGCAGCTGGGACAGGTGGGAGACCCAGTACTTC. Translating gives CASSWDRWETQYF. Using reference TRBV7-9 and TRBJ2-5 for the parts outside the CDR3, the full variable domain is DTGVSQNPRHKITKRGQNVTFRCDPISEHNRLYWYRQTLGQGPEFLTYFQNEAQLEKSRLLSDRFSAERPKGSFSTLEIQRTEQGDSAMYLCASSWDRWETQYFGPGTRLLVL.

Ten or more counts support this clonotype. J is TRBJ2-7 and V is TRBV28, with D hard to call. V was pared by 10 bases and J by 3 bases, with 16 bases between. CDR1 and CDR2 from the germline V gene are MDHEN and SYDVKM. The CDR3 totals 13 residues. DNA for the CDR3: TGTGCCACCCGTGCTGGACCCCGCTACGAGCAGTACTTC. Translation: CATRAGPRYEQYF. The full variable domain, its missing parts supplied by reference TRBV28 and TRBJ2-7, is DVKVTQSSRYLVKRTGEKVFLECVQDMDHENMFWYRQDPGLGLRLIYFSYDVKMKEKGDIPEGYSVSREKKERFSLILESASTNQTSMYLCATRAGPRYEQYFGPGTRLTVT.